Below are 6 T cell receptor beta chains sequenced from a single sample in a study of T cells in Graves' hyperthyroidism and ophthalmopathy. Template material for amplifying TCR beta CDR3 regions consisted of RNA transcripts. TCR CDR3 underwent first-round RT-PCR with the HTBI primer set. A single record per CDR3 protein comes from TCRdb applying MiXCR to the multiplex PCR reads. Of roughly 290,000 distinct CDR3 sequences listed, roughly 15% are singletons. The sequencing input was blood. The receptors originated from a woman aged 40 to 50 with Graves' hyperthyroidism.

The CDR3 is CASSPTQLAGGRDEQFF. In nucleotides, the CDR3 is TGTGCCAGCAGTCCTACCCAACTAGCGGGAGGCAGGGATGAGCAGTTCTTC. The chain carries TRBV9 and TRBJ2-1; 12 bases fit TRBD2. The CDR3 extends over 17 amino acids. With V trimmed by 5 bases and J by 8 bases, 14 bases remained unmatched. From germline, CDR1 is SGDLS and CDR2 YYNGEE.

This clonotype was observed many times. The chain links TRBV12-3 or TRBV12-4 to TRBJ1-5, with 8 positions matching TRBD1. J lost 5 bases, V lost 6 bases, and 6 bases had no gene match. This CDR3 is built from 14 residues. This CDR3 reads CASSRQGTDQPQHF. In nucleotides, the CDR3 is TGTGCCAGCAGCCGACAGGGGACGGATCAGCCCCAGCATTTT.

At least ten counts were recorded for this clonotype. The CDR3 is CASSQGSGYSNYGYTF. CDR3 nucleotides: TGTGCCAGCAGCCAAGGATCGGGTTATTCTAACTATGGCTACACCTTC. The V call is TRBV3-1, the J call TRBJ1-2; D unclear. Per the germline V gene, CDR1 is LGHDT and CDR2 is YNNKEL (reference sequence). The CDR3 length is 16 residues. Deletions cut 1 base from V and 0 bases from J, with 12 bases between.

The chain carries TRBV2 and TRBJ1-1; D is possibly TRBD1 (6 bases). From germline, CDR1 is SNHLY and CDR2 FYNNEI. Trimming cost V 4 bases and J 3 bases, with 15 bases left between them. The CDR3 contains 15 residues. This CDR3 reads CASSVQGQKDTEAFF. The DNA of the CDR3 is TGTGCCAGCAGTGTTCAGGGGCAGAAGGACACTGAAGCTTTCTTT.

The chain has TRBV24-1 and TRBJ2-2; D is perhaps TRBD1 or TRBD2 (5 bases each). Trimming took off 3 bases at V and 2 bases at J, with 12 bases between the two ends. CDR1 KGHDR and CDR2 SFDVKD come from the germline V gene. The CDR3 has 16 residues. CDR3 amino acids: CATSDTLGANTGELFF. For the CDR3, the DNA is TGTGCCACCAGTGATACCCTCGGGGCTAACACCGGGGAGCTGTTTTTT.

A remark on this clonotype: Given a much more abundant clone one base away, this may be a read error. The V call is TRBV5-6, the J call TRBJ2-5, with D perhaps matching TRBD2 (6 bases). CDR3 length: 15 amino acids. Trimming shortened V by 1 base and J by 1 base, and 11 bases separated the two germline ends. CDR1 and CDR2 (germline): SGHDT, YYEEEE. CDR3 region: CASSLQDYRQETQYF. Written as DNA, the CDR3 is TGTGCCAGCAGCTTGCAGGACTACCGCCAAGAGACCCAGTACTTC.